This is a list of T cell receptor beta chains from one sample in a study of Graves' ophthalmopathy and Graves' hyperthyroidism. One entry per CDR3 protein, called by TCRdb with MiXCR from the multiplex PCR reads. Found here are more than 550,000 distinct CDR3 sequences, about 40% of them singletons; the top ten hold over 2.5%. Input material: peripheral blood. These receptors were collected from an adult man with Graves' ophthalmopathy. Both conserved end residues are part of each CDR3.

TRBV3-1 CASGRGTEAFF
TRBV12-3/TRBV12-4 CASSPPEMPPKRTF
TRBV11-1 CARDRGEGYTF
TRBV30 CAWSVGGGQETQYF
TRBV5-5 CASSQDWTASSGNTIYF
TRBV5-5 CASSRAVGPEAFF
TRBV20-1 CSALREGGGYTF
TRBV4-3 CASSPRTSQNTEAFF
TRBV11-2 CASSFHRDRKETQYF
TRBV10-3 CAISESTGGDEQFF
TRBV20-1 CSARDGPGNSPLHF
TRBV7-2 CASSLRQGNSPSGNTIYF
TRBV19 CASSRQGAGSPLHF
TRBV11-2 CASKGGGELFF
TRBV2 CASIVRWEQYF
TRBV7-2 CASSLEEANYGYTF
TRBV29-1 CSVWQGTDYGYTF
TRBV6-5 CASVVWGADGYTF
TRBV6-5 CASSYSPNPVSGNTIYF
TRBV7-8 CASSYLSRQVRTVTNTEAFF
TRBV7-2 CASSFGTADGYTF
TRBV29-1 CSGGQGDTGELFF